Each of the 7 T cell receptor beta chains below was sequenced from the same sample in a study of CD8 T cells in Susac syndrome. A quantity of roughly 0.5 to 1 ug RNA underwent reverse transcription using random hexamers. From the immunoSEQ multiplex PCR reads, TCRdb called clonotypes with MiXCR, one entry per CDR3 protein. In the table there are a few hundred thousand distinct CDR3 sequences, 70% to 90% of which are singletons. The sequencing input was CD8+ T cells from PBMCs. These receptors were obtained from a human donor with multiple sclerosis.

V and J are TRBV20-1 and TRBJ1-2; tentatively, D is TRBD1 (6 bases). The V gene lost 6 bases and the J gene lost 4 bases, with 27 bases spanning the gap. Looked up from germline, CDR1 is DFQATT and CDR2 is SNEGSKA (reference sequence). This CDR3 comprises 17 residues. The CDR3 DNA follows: TGCAGTGCCCCAACCGCAAACCGGGACAACCCACCCTATGGCTACACCTTC. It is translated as CSAPTANRDNPPYGYTF.

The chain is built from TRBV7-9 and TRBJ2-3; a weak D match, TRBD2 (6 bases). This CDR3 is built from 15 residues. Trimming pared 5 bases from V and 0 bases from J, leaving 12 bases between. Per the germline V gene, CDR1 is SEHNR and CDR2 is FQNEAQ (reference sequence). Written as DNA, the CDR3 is TGTGCCAGCAGCAGAGGGACTGGGAGCACAGATACGCAGTATTTT. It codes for CASSRGTGSTDTQYF.

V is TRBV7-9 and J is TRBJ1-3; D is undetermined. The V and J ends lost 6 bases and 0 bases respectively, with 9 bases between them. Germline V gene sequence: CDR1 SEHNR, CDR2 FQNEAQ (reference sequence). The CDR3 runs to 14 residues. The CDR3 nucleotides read TGTGCCAGCAGAGACCCCTACTCTGGAAACACCATATATTTT. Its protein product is CASRDPYSGNTIYF.

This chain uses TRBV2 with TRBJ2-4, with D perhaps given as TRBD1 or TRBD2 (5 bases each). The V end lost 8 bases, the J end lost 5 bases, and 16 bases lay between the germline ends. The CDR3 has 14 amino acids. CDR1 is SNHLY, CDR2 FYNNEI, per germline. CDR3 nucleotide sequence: TGTGCCAGCGAAAGTTTCGGGGCAGAAAACATTCAGTACTTC. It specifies CASESFGAENIQYF.

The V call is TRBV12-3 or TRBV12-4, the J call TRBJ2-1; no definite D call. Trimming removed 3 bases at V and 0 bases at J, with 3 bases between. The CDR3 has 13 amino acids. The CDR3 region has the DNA TGTGCCAGCAGTTTCTACTCCTACAATGAGCAGTTCTTC. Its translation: CASSFYSYNEQFF.

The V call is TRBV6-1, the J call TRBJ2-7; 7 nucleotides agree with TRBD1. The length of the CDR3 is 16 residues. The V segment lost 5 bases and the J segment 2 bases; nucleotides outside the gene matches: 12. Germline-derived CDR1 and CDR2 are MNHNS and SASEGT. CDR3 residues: CASSTPDRVSTYEQYF. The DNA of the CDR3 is TGTGCCAGCAGTACCCCTGACAGGGTTTCGACCTACGAGCAGTACTTC.

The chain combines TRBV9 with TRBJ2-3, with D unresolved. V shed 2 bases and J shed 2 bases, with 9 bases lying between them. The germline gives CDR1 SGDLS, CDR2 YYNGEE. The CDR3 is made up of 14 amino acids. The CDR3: CASSVAEYTDTQYF. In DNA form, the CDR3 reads TGTGCCAGCAGCGTGGCAGAGTACACAGATACGCAGTATTTT.